This TCR beta chain was retrieved from a study of shared clonotypes between healthy human individuals. Study background: The study enrolled two women and a few men aged 18 to 49.

Looked up from germline, CDR1 is SNHLY and CDR2 is FYNNEI. The CDR3 loop spans 11 amino acids. Trimming cost V 0 bases and J 8 bases, with 4 bases left between them. Turning to this clone: What it binds is not known.

General study results and limits: Compared with memory subsets, naive subsets generally had larger estimated richness.

Sorted-subset replicate PCRs used 200 ng of genomic DNA. This amount corresponded to 30,000 to 35,000 T cell genomes. Produced via immunoSEQ multiplex PCR; TCRdb's table is partial and in-frame only. The repertoire has roughly 700,000 clones, around 67% of them found once; the top ten carry over 1.5%. The clonotype comes from a woman between 25 and 40 years old in good health. The sample consisted of memory CD4+ T cells sorted from blood. Subset of the sample: CD45RA-negative fraction. The J gene is TRBJ1-1, the V gene TRBV2; D gene unclear. DNA of the CDR3: TGTGCCAGCAGTGAAGCGGGGGAAGCTTTCTTT. It is translated as CASSEAGEAFF.